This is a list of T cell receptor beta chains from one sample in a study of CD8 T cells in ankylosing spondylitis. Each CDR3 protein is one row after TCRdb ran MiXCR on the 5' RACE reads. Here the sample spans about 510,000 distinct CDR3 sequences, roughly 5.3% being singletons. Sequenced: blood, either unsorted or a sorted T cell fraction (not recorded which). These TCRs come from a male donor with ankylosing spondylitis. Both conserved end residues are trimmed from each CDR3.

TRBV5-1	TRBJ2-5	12	ASTPGGLGETQY
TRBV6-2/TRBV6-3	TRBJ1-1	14	ASSLGNREGNTEAF
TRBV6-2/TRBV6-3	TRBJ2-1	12	ASKKSGAYNEQF
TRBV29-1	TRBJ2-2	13	SVGRGANPTGELF
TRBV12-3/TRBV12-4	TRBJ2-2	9	ASSFGGELF
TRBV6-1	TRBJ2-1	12	ASSRQGFGDEQF
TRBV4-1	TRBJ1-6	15	ASSQEGGVPTSSPLH
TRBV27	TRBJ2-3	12	ASSWISSTDTQY
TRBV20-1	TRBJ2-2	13	SARVRGGHTGELF
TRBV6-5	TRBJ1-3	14	ASSYSGHGTGNTIY
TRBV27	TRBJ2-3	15	ASSLSSGTGGSDTQY
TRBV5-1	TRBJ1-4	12	ASSEDGVNEKLF
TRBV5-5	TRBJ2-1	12	ASSWGITTYEQF
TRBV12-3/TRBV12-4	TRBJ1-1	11	ASSFSDRSEAF
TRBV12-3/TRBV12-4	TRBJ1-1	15	ASSLRAAAALNTEAF
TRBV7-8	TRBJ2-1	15	ASSLGFVGGGANEQF
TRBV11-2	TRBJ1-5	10	ASSHRAQPQH
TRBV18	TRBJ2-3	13	ASSRDRGTPDTQY
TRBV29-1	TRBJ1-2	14	SVEVRGTGRGYGYT
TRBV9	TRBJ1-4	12	ASSVPGTNEKLF
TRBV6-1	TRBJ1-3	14	ASSRRPSRSGNTIY
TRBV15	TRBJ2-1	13	ATSRDPTAYNEQF
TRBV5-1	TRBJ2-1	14	ASSLSTGGVYNEQF
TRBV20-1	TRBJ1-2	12	SARDSGTAYGYT
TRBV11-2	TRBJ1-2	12	ASSRISISGFHT
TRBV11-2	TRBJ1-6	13	ASSPGTGGNSPLH
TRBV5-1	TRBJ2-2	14	ASSPFGQANTGELF
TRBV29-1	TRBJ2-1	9	SGGPYNEQF